Below are 20 T cell receptor beta chains sequenced from a single sample in a study of T cells in tuberculosis. Some clones are missing from TCRdb's copy, which holds only in-frame ones; the method was immunoSEQ multiplex PCR. The table lists tens of thousands of clones, approximately 95% of them singletons, with roughly 4% in the top ten. The time point is: new active TB diagnosis, blood taken before or within 7 days of starting treatment. The specimen comprised PBMCs, sampled at tuberculosis diagnosis. The receptors here all came from an adult with tuberculosis.

The rearrangement uses TRBV28 and TRBJ2-2; tentatively, D is TRBD1 (5 bases). CDR1 is MDHEN, CDR2 SYDVKM, per germline. This CDR3 region has 14 residues. V lost 7 bases, J lost 3 bases, and 12 bases lay in between. CDR3 loop: CASKFRVDTGELFF. CDR3 DNA sequence: TGTGCCAGCAAGTTCAGGGTTGACACCGGGGAGCTGTTTTTT.

The chain is built from TRBV6-5 and TRBJ2-1, with 7 positions matching TRBD1. Per the germline V gene, CDR1 is MNHEY and CDR2 is SVGAGI. The CDR3 has 14 residues. Germline trimming cut 2 bases from V and 8 bases from J; bases unmatched to any gene: 6. The CDR3 protein is CASSYPRQGDEQFF. CDR3 coding DNA: TGTGCCAGCAGTTACCCCCGTCAGGGGGATGAGCAGTTCTTC.

This rearrangement joins TRBV10-1 to TRBJ2-7; D may be TRBD1 (7 bases). CDR3 length equals 14 residues. Germline CDR1 reads WNHNN; CDR2 reads SYGVQD (reference sequence). Trimming took off 3 bases at V and 2 bases at J, with 11 bases between the two ends. The chain's CDR3 is CASSDGGGTYEQYF. The CDR3 DNA follows: TGCGCCAGCAGTGACGGAGGGGGCACCTACGAGCAGTACTTC.

This rearrangement joins TRBV15 to TRBJ2-3, with 11 bases aligning to TRBD1. Germline CDR1 and CDR2: LNHNV and YYDKDF (reference sequence). The V gene end was trimmed by 0 bases and the J gene end by 3 bases; junction bases not matched to a gene: 14. The CDR3 consists of 20 residues. The DNA for the CDR3 is TGTGCCACCAGCAGAGATAGGAGTTCGCCGGGACAGGGGGGGACAGATACGCAGTATTTT. This gives the protein CATSRDRSSPGQGGTDTQYF.

This rearrangement joins TRBV9 to TRBJ1-6; TRBD1 aligns across 7 bases. CDR1 and CDR2 (germline): SGDLS, YYNGEE. The CDR3 totals 16 residues. Trimming at V came to 3 bases and at J to 7 bases, leaving 10 bases not matched to a gene. CDR3 sequence: CASSAGGQTINSPLHF. DNA for the CDR3: TGTGCCAGCAGCGCCGGGGGACAGACTATCAATTCACCCCTCCACTTT.

V gene TRBV5-1 combines with J gene TRBJ1-4, with 10 bases identical to TRBD1. After removal of 4 bases from V and 8 bases from J, the junction contained 8 bases not matched to a gene. The CDR3 has 15 residues. Germline V gives CDR1 SGHRS, CDR2 YFSETQ. CDR3 nucleotides: TGCGCCAGCAGCCCACTGGACAGGGGGGACGAAAAACTGTTTTTT. This translates into CASSPLDRGDEKLFF.

This rearrangement joins TRBV7-2 to TRBJ1-4, with 10 bases that match TRBD1. V shed 4 bases, J shed 5 bases, and the junction held 7 bases outside the gene matches. Germline V gene sequence: CDR1 SGHTA, CDR2 FQGNSA. This CDR3 has 16 residues. The CDR3 sequence: CASSSGTGAGNEKLFF. DNA of the CDR3: TGTGCCAGCAGCTCCGGGACAGGGGCCGGAAATGAAAAACTGTTTTTT. The variable domain in full, with the rest retrieved from reference TRBV7-2 and TRBJ1-4, is GAGVSQSPSNKVTEKGKDVELRCDPISGHTALYWYRQSLGQGLEFLIYFQGNSAPDKSGLPSDRFSAERTGGSVSTLTIQRTQQEDSAVYLCASSSGTGAGNEKLFFGSGTQLSVL.

The DNA of the CDR3 is TGCGCCAGCAGCTCCCTCATGAGCGAGCAGTACTTC. It encodes CASSSLMSEQYF. The chain has TRBV5-1 and TRBJ2-7; D not resolved. This CDR3 comprises 12 residues. V lost 3 bases, J lost 6 bases, and 10 bases lay in between. CDR1 is SGHRS, CDR2 YFSETQ, per germline.

The V gene is TRBV6-1, the J gene TRBJ1-5; a possible D gene is TRBD1 (6 bases). Germline lookup yields CDR1 MNHNS and CDR2 SASEGT. The CDR3 is made up of 14 amino acids. Trimming shortened V by 2 bases and J by 4 bases, and 9 bases separated the two germline ends. The CDR3 bases are TGTGCCAGCAGTGAATCAAGGGGGAATCAGCCCCAGCATTTT. Protein product: CASSESRGNQPQHF.

Here the CDR3 DNA reads TGTGCCAGCAGTTGGGACAGGCCGACCTACGAGCAGTACTTC. Translating it yields CASSWDRPTYEQYF. The genes are TRBV28 and TRBJ2-7; TRBD1 matches at 8 bases. Trimming took 4 bases from V and 2 from J; bases not matched to a gene: 4. Germline V gives CDR1 MDHEN, CDR2 SYDVKM. The CDR3 is 14 amino acids.

The genes are TRBV25-1 and TRBJ2-2, with 7 positions matching TRBD1. Germline values: CDR1 MGHDK, CDR2 SYGVNS. V gave up 6 bases and J gave up 1 base; unmatched junction bases: 5. The CDR3 contains 15 residues. The CDR3 loop is CASRPGTVNTGELFF. The CDR3, as DNA: TGTGCCAGCAGACCCGGGACAGTGAACACCGGGGAGCTGTTTTTT.

This chain connects TRBV28 to TRBJ1-2; TRBD1 aligns across 11 bases. With 8 bases clipped from V and 0 bases from J, the junction kept 5 bases outside the gene matches. Germline CDR1 and CDR2: MDHEN and SYDVKM. CDR3 length: 15 residues. The CDR3 spells CASGGQGGTNYGYTF. The CDR3 coding sequence is TGTGCCAGCGGGGGACAGGGGGGGACTAACTATGGCTACACCTTC.

A remark on this clone: Sequence at one end of the junction differs from germline and may be a read error. The chain uses TRBV27 and TRBJ2-1; unclear D gene. This CDR3 is built from 14 residues. The germline CDR1 and CDR2 sequences are MNHEY and SMNVEV (reference sequence). CDR3 DNA: TGTGCCAGCAGTTCAGGTCTCTCCTACAATGAGCAGCTCTTC. Translation gives CASSSGLSYNEQLF.

This sequence joins TRBV6-1 and TRBJ1-2; D is undetermined. V lost 4 bases, J lost 7 bases, and 10 bases lay in between. This CDR3 region has 12 residues. Germline loops: CDR1 MNHNS, CDR2 SASEGT. CDR3 protein: CASSGPRGGYTF. The DNA of the CDR3 is TGTGCCAGCAGTGGCCCCCGGGGTGGCTACACCTTC.

The chain couples TRBV4-1 to TRBJ1-2, with TRBD1 matching over 7 bases. V lost 3 bases, J lost 8 bases, and 12 bases stayed unmatched. This CDR3 contains 15 residues. Germline-derived CDR1 and CDR2 are MGHRA and YSYEKL. CDR3 in amino acids: CASSHYRGVSQGYTF. CDR3 DNA sequence: TGCGCCAGCAGCCATTACAGGGGCGTCTCACAGGGCTACACCTTC.

The gene calls are TRBV7-2 and TRBJ1-2; maybe TRBD1 (5 bases). The CDR3 is 14 amino acids. Looked up from germline, CDR1 is SGHTA and CDR2 is FQGNSA. V lost 1 base, J lost 6 bases, and 12 bases lay in between. The CDR3 loop reads CASSLGPGKDGYTF. The CDR3 DNA reads TGTGCCAGCAGCTTAGGTCCAGGGAAGGATGGCTACACCTTC. Drawing the rest from reference TRBV7-2 and TRBJ1-2, the complete variable domain is GAGVSQSPSNKVTEKGKDVELRCDPISGHTALYWYRQSLGQGLEFLIYFQGNSAPDKSGLPSDRFSAERTGGSVSTLTIQRTQQEDSAVYLCASSLGPGKDGYTFGSGTRLTVV.

The chain is built from TRBV28 and TRBJ2-2, with unresolved D. Germline CDR1 MDHEN, CDR2 SYDVKM. The CDR3 totals 16 residues. The V and J ends lost 3 bases and 2 bases respectively, with 13 bases between them. As DNA, the CDR3 is TGTGCCAGCAGTTTCTATACTCGAGTAAACACCGGGGAGCTGTTTTTT. Its protein product is CASSFYTRVNTGELFF.

The table lists this clone with a count of one. V usage is TRBV9 and J usage is TRBJ2-7; 8 bases agree with TRBD2. The CDR3 runs to 16 residues. Germline lookup yields CDR1 SGDLS and CDR2 YYNGEE. J gave up 7 bases and V 0 bases, and 12 bases lay outside the gene matches. Here the CDR3 reads CASSVAPGSGVGEQYF. CDR3 nucleotide sequence: TGTGCCAGCAGCGTAGCCCCAGGTAGCGGGGTGGGGGAGCAGTACTTC.

V usage is TRBV5-1 and J usage is TRBJ2-2, with 12 bases matching TRBD2. Germline V lookup: CDR1 SGHRS, CDR2 YFSETQ. The CDR3 has 16 residues. Germline trimming cut 7 bases from V and 4 bases from J; bases unmatched to any gene: 8. CDR3 region: CASALAGGRFTGELFF. Written as DNA, the CDR3 is TGCGCCAGCGCCCTAGCGGGGGGGCGATTCACCGGGGAGCTGTTTTTT.

The V and J genes are TRBV4-1 and TRBJ2-7; 8 bases map to TRBD2. The V segment lost 4 bases and the J segment 3 bases; nucleotides outside the gene matches: 8. Germline V gene sequence: CDR1 MGHRA, CDR2 YSYEKL. The CDR3 covers 15 residues. Written as DNA, the CDR3 is TGCGCCAGCAGCCGGAATAGCGGGAAGAACTACGAGCAGTACTTC. Translated, it gives CASSRNSGKNYEQYF.